This T cell receptor (beta chain) was observed in a study of blood T cell repertoires in COVID-19. Study details: Material from acute and convalescent COVID-19 was sourced from the United States, Italy and Spain. T cells, B-cell-depleted T cells, or PBMCs provided the cDNA or gDNA that served as material.

Trimming removed 5 bases from V and 5 bases from J; junction bases left unmatched: 13. Germline CDR1 reads SEHNR; CDR2 reads FQNEAQ (reference sequence). There are 16 residues in the CDR3. As originally analysed: Cell counts per sample came from amplifying reference gene primers. Produced via immunoSEQ multiplex PCR; TCRdb's table is partial and in-frame only. That table supplies the V and J calls and clone size; D and trimming were determined from the DNA. The data contain 15,000 to 20,000 clones, roughly 80% of them singletons. The chain combines TRBV7-9 with TRBJ2-7; 9 positions agree with TRBD1. This clonotype was sampled from a man aged 80 or over with acute or convalescent COVID-19. Sequencing was performed on peripheral blood. CDR3 sequence reads: CASSPGLGQGLHEQYF. Here the CDR3 DNA reads TGTGCCAGCAGCCCAGGACTGGGACAGGGTTTGCACGAGCAGTACTTC.